One sample yielded the 30 T cell receptor beta chains listed below, sequenced in a study of human T cells and chemical hapten exposure. Time point described: pre-sensitization, week 0. Regarding treatment: therapeutic diphenylcyclopropenone sensitization with weekly scalp DPC. TCRdb processed the RACE reads anew with MiXCR; each CDR3 protein has one entry. The sample comprises about 110,000 distinct CDR3 sequences, 9% to 15% of which are singletons, and over 1.5% rests with the top ten. The sample was whole blood, taken in connection with sensitization to the hapten diphenylcyclopropenone (DPC). All receptors come from a woman between 45 and 65 years old with alopecia areata. Some clones in this sample may be carry-over from other donors' samples.

This clonotype was counted between two and nine times. The rearrangement links TRBV7-2 to TRBJ2-2; TRBD2 aligns across 9 bases. There are 15 residues in the CDR3. Unmatched junction bases numbered 5, after V lost 2 bases and J lost 7 bases. In germline, CDR1 is SGHTA, CDR2 FQGNSA. The CDR3 DNA reads TGTGCCAGCAGCTTACCCGGGACTAGCTTCGGGGAGCTGTTTTTT. It yields the protein CASSLPGTSFGELFF.

The chain links TRBV6-2 or TRBV6-3 to TRBJ2-3; D unresolved. In germline, CDR1 is MNHEY, CDR2 SVGEGT. V dropped 5 bases and J dropped 2 bases, with 2 bases sitting between them. The CDR3 covers 11 residues. The CDR3 region has the DNA TGTGCCAGCAGTAACACAGATACGCAGTATTTT. Protein product: CASSNTDTQYF.

This clonotype turned up a few times. The chain is built from TRBV4-3 and TRBJ2-7; no clear D. The V gene lost 0 bases and the J gene lost 6 bases, with 18 bases spanning the gap. Germline V gene data show CDR1 as LGHNA and CDR2 as YSLEER. The CDR3 has 16 residues. The CDR3 sequence: CASSQDPFLRKGEQYF. The CDR3 coding sequence is TGCGCCAGCAGCCAAGATCCTTTTTTGCGTAAAGGCGAGCAGTACTTC.

In this sample, this clonotype turned up many times. J is TRBJ2-2 and V is TRBV5-1; D remains unclear. Trimming removed 5 bases at V and 4 bases at J, with 9 bases between. The CDR3 runs to 13 residues. Germline lookup yields CDR1 SGHRS and CDR2 YFSETQ. The DNA of the CDR3 is TGCGCCAGCAGTTGGGTGCTCACCGGGGAGCTGTTTTTT. It translates to CASSWVLTGELFF.

This clonotype occurred a few times. This sequence joins TRBV20-1 and TRBJ2-5; TRBD2 might be the D (6 bases). The CDR3 runs to 16 residues. Trimming shortened V by 2 bases and J by 1 base, and 17 bases separated the two germline ends. Looked up from germline, CDR1 is DFQATT and CDR2 is SNEGSKA (reference sequence). For the CDR3, the DNA is TGCAGTGCTAGAAAATCTCTAGCGAGGACCCAAGAGACCCAGTACTTC. Translation gives CSARKSLARTQETQYF.

In its sample, this clonotype was seen a few times. The rearrangement links TRBV27 to TRBJ2-1, with TRBD1 identical over 12 bases. The germline V gene has CDR1 MNHEY and CDR2 SMNVEV (reference sequence). The CDR3 has 17 amino acids. Germline trimming cut 3 bases from V and 6 bases from J; bases unmatched to any gene: 9. In nucleotides, the CDR3 is TGTGCCAGCAGTTTGGGACAGGGGGCGGGAACCCCCAATGAGCAGTTCTTC. Translation gives CASSLGQGAGTPNEQFF.

The V and J genes are TRBV6-5 and TRBJ2-7; 9 bases are shared with TRBD1. CDR3 size: 14 residues. Trimming at V came to 6 bases and at J to 2 bases, leaving 5 bases not matched to a gene. Germline lookup yields CDR1 MNHEY and CDR2 SVGAGI. The CDR3 nucleotides read TGTGCCAGCAGCAGGGGACAGGGCACCTACGAGCAGTACTTC. Its protein is CASSRGQGTYEQYF.

The rearrangement links TRBV20-1 to TRBJ2-7, with D hard to call. There are 14 residues in the CDR3. Trimming removed 2 bases from V and 1 base from J, with 12 bases in between. CDR1 and CDR2 from the germline V gene are DFQATT and SNEGSKA (reference sequence). The CDR3 protein is CSARSAGASYEQYF. For the CDR3, the DNA is TGCAGTGCTAGAAGTGCAGGCGCTTCCTACGAGCAGTACTTC.

The chain couples TRBV6-5 to TRBJ2-7; D gene uncertain. Germline values: CDR1 MNHEY, CDR2 SVGAGI. The V gene lost 7 bases and the J gene lost 4 bases, with 11 bases spanning the gap. The CDR3 has 12 residues. This CDR3 is CASIGYNYEQYF. The DNA of the CDR3 is TGTGCCAGCATAGGCTACAATTACGAGCAGTACTTC.

This clonotype was seen ten or more times. The J gene is TRBJ1-3, the V gene TRBV28; D gene ambiguous. Germline V gene sequence: CDR1 MDHEN, CDR2 SYDVKM. V lost 8 bases to trimming and J lost 10 bases, with 12 bases between them. The CDR3 spans 11 residues. DNA for the CDR3: TGTGCCAGCGGGATCCGAGGAACCATATATTTT. As protein: CASGIRGTIYF.

In its sample, this clonotype was seen many times. This chain uses TRBV7-2 with TRBJ1-2; 7 bases are a match to TRBD1. CDR3 length equals 14 residues. The V segment lost 5 bases and the J segment 8 bases; nucleotides outside the gene matches: 11. CDR1 and CDR2 from the germline V gene are SGHTA and FQGNSA. The CDR3 loop is CASSPRQGLEGYTF. CDR3 in DNA: TGTGCCAGCAGCCCCCGACAGGGCTTGGAGGGCTACACCTTC.

This clonotype was observed a few times. The J gene is TRBJ2-7, the V gene TRBV29-1, with TRBD1 identical over 7 bases. Unmatched junction bases numbered 9, after V lost 6 bases and J lost 4 bases. The CDR3 length is 13 residues. The germline CDR1 and CDR2 sequences are SQVTM and ANQGSEA. The CDR3 sequence is CSVVQGRSYEQYF. The CDR3, as DNA: TGCAGCGTCGTACAGGGGAGATCTTACGAGCAGTACTTC.

This sequence joins TRBV20-1 and TRBJ1-2; 7 nucleotides agree with TRBD1. Germline V gene lookup returns CDR1 DFQATT and CDR2 SNEGSKA (reference sequence). This CDR3 has 12 amino acids. The CDR3 DNA sequence: TGCAGCCTCCAGGGGGGTTCCTATGGCTACACCTTC. Translating gives CSLQGGSYGYTF.

This clonotype occurred many times. This CDR3 is CASSLGSGSETQYF. The DNA of the CDR3 is TGTGCCAGCAGTTTAGGGTCCGGGAGTGAGACCCAGTACTTC. The gene calls are TRBV12-3 or TRBV12-4 and TRBJ2-5, with D possibly TRBD2 on 6 matching bases. The CDR3 is made up of 14 amino acids. Trimming stripped 1 base from V and 5 bases from J, with 11 bases between.

This clonotype was observed a few times. The chain couples TRBV19 to TRBJ2-7; maybe TRBD1 (5 bases). The germline CDR1 and CDR2 sequences are LNHDA and SQIVND (reference sequence). The V end was cut by 2 bases, the J end by 5 bases, with 16 bases between. CDR3 length: 15 amino acids. The CDR3 protein is CASSIPGRVSNEQYF. Here the CDR3 DNA reads TGTGCCAGTAGTATACCGGGCAGGGTGTCCAACGAGCAGTACTTC.

This clonotype was seen a few times. This sequence joins TRBV6-1 and TRBJ1-3; D perhaps matches TRBD1 (5 bases). V was shortened by 8 bases and J by 4 bases, with 21 bases between the two germline ends. CDR1 MNHNS and CDR2 SASEGT come from the germline V gene. CDR3 length equals 16 residues. DNA of the CDR3: TGTGCCAGCCTACCCCCCCGCAGGGCGGGAGGAAACACCATATATTTT. Amino acids: CASLPPRRAGGNTIYF.

In this sample, this clonotype turned up a few times. The chain joins TRBV9 to TRBJ2-3; D is undetermined. Trimming cost V 4 bases and J 7 bases, with 10 bases left between them. The CDR3 spans 12 residues. Germline V gene sequence: CDR1 SGDLS, CDR2 YYNGEE. The CDR3 loop is CASSPTANTQYF. The CDR3 DNA reads TGTGCCAGCAGCCCCACTGCTAATACGCAGTATTTT.

In this sample, this clonotype turned up a few times. The CDR3 sequence: CASSISTGSTEAFF. The DNA of the CDR3 is TGTGCCAGCAGCATCTCGACAGGATCCACTGAAGCTTTCTTT. The rearrangement joins TRBV7-6 to TRBJ1-1; a weak D match, TRBD1 (6 bases). Per germline, CDR1 SGHVS and CDR2 FNYEAQ. The CDR3 totals 14 residues. Trimming left V 5 bases short and J 4 bases short, with 14 bases between. The whole variable domain, remainder taken from reference TRBV7-6 and TRBJ1-1, is GAGVSQSPRYKVTKRGQDVALRCDPISGHVSLYWYRQALGQGPEFLTYFNYEAQQDKSGLPNDRFSAERPEGSISTLTIQRTEQRDSAMYRCASSISTGSTEAFFGQGTRLTVV.

In DNA, the CDR3 is TGTGCCAGCAGCTCCCTAGGGAAAGCGGTCTACAATGAGCAGTTCTTC. It codes for CASSSLGKAVYNEQFF. The chain couples TRBV27 to TRBJ2-1, with D perhaps TRBD2 (5 bases). The CDR3 consists of 16 residues. Germline assignment: CDR1 MNHEY and CDR2 SMNVEV (reference sequence). V was trimmed by 6 bases and J by 3 bases, leaving 18 bases between them.

This clonotype was observed a handful of times. V and J are TRBV28 and TRBJ2-7; D gene ambiguous. Looked up from germline, CDR1 is MDHEN and CDR2 is SYDVKM. CDR3 length: 14 amino acids. V gave up 3 bases and J gave up 2 bases, with 11 bases separating them. CDR3 sequence reads: CASSFPFGPYEQYF. As DNA, the CDR3 is TGTGCCAGCAGTTTCCCTTTCGGTCCCTACGAGCAGTACTTC.

The chain carries TRBV6-2 or TRBV6-3 and TRBJ1-3; weak D call: TRBD1 (5 bases). Per germline, CDR1 MNHEY and CDR2 SVGEGT. With 6 bases removed from V and 4 bases from J, the gap between germline ends came to 13 bases. The CDR3 totals 14 residues. The CDR3 spells CASSNRIAGNTIYF. CDR3 DNA sequence: TGTGCCAGCAGCAACAGGATCGCAGGAAACACCATATATTTT.

This clonotype was recorded many times. The chain joins TRBV7-9 to TRBJ2-1; D could derive from TRBD1 or TRBD2 (5 bases each). The CDR3 totals 17 residues. The germline CDR1 and CDR2 sequences are SEHNR and FQNEAQ (reference sequence). V was shortened by 5 bases and J by 3 bases, with 20 bases between the two germline ends. CDR3 region: CASSARDPRALYNEQFF. CDR3 in DNA: TGTGCCAGCAGCGCTCGGGACCCCCGGGCCCTCTACAATGAGCAGTTCTTC. Full variable domain (missing parts from reference TRBV7-9 and TRBJ2-1): DTGVSQNPRHKITKRGQNVTFRCDPISEHNRLYWYRQTLGQGPEFLTYFQNEAQLEKSRLLSDRFSAERPKGSFSTLEIQRTEQGDSAMYLCASSARDPRALYNEQFFGPGTRLTVL.

This clonotype was picked up a small number of times. The chain links TRBV12-3 or TRBV12-4 to TRBJ1-2; a possible D gene is TRBD1 (5 bases). CDR3 length: 11 residues. The ends were cut back, 11 bases at V and 6 bases at J, with 13 bases in the middle. CDR3 amino acids: CALWGSNGYTF. CDR3 DNA sequence: TGTGCCCTGTGGGGGTCCAATGGCTACACCTTC.

This chain joins TRBV20-1 and TRBJ2-7; perhaps TRBD1 as D (5 bases). Per germline, CDR1 DFQATT and CDR2 SNEGSKA (reference sequence). The CDR3 spans 12 residues. The V gene lost 4 bases and the J gene lost 4 bases, with 11 bases spanning the gap. The DNA for the CDR3 is TGCAGTGCTATGCAGGGATTATACGAGCAGTACTTC. Translating gives CSAMQGLYEQYF.

This clonotype was counted many times. This chain connects TRBV29-1 to TRBJ2-5; D possibly uses TRBD1 or TRBD2 (5 bases each). Germline V lookup: CDR1 SQVTM, CDR2 ANQGSEA. This CDR3 is built from 15 residues. Trimming shortened V by 7 bases and J by 4 bases, and 22 bases separated the two germline ends. The CDR3 loop reads CSAGLTLGVGETQYF. The CDR3 nucleotides are TGCAGCGCCGGTCTCACCCTGGGGGTTGGAGAGACCCAGTACTTC.

This clonotype was counted at least ten times. The chain couples TRBV23-1 to TRBJ2-4; TRBD1 might be the D (6 bases). TRBV23-1 is classed as an ORF, of uncertain function. This CDR3 has 17 amino acids. V was shortened by 0 bases and J by 1 base, with 13 bases between the two germline ends. CDR3 in DNA: TGCGCCAGCAGTCAATCGAACAGGGCTGTCGCCAAAAACATTCAGTACTTC. Protein: CASSQSNRAVAKNIQYF.

This clonotype was found a few times. This chain's CDR3 is CASSRRDRGPDEQYF. The CDR3 DNA follows: TGTGCCAGCAGCCGCCGGGACAGGGGACCCGACGAGCAGTACTTC. The rearrangement joins TRBV3-1 to TRBJ2-7, with 10 bases matching TRBD1. Germline V gene sequence: CDR1 LGHDT, CDR2 YNNKEL (reference sequence). The V and J ends lost 4 bases and 5 bases, in that order; junction bases with no gene match: 8. The CDR3 covers 15 residues.

The V gene is TRBV5-1, the J gene TRBJ2-7, with 8 bases matching TRBD1. This CDR3 spans 15 amino acids. V dropped 2 bases and J dropped 5; count of bases not matched to a gene: 9. Per the germline V gene, CDR1 is SGHRS and CDR2 is YFSETQ. The CDR3 sequence is CASSFGTGSRDEQYF. CDR3 bases: TGCGCCAGCAGCTTCGGGACAGGATCTAGGGACGAGCAGTACTTC.

This clonotype was seen many times. The junction shows a germline mismatch at one end, possibly a read error. V gene TRBV11-2 combines with J gene TRBJ2-7, with 9 bases lining up with TRBD1. This CDR3 contains 15 residues. Germline V gene data show CDR1 as SGHAT and CDR2 as FQNNGV. This CDR3 reads CASTLLGQGSYEQYF. The DNA for the CDR3 is TGTGCCAGCACCTTATTGGGACAGGGCTCCTACGAGCAGTACTTC.

The V and J genes are TRBV6-6 and TRBJ2-1; possibly TRBD1 for D (5 bases). CDR3 length equals 13 residues. Germline V CDR1 and CDR2: MNHNY, SVGAGI (reference sequence). V lost 0 bases and J 13 bases, leaving 13 bases between the germline ends. The CDR3: CASSYSRQGYQFF. For the CDR3, the DNA is TGTGCCAGCAGTTACTCGCGGCAGGGTTATCAGTTCTTC.